This note documents a single T cell receptor (beta chain) sequence. The entry originates in a study of T-cell reconstitution after alpha-beta-depleted transplantation in children. The CDR3 runs 18 residues. The J segment lost 3 bases and the V segment lost 0 bases, leaving 6 bases of the junction unmatched. Using unique molecular identifiers, the investigators prepared the TCRbeta library. TCRdb recomputed calls from the PCR reads with MiXCR, one row per CDR3 protein. The repertoire consists of 250,000 to 400,000 distinct CDR3 sequences, with roughly 25% occurring once and the leading ten covering 9.5% to 13%.

The TCR was taken from a male patient younger than 18 who had a stem cell transplant for acute lymphoblastic leukemia, so the T cells may come from the graft donor. The chain carries TRBV12-3 or TRBV12-4 and TRBJ2-3; 13 positions agree with TRBD2. Sequencing was performed on PBMCs, mostly from graft donor cells, taken 180 days after TCRalphabeta/CD19-depleted stem cell transplant. The CDR3 region is CASSLALGLAGDTDTQYF. For the CDR3, the DNA is TGTGCCAGCAGTTTAGCGCTTGGACTAGCGGGAGATACAGATACGCAGTATTTT.